The following is a T cell receptor (beta chain) sequence with its context. CDR1 and CDR2 (germline): MDHEN, SYDVKM. The J segment lost 1 base and the V segment lost 6 bases, leaving 12 bases of the junction unmatched. The CDR3 is made up of 16 amino acids. MiXCR, applied by TCRdb to the 5' RACE reads, yields one record per CDR3 protein. Of hundreds of thousands of distinct CDR3 sequences listed, roughly 24% are singletons. The data derive from a study of identical twins. This same sample was also part of a study on T cells expressing NK-cell markers.

The rearrangement uses TRBV28 and TRBJ2-7; 7 bases align to TRBD2. The sequence came from a woman under 30 in good health. The sequencing sample was made of CD4+ T cells sorted from blood. CDR3 protein: CASRPLASASSYEQYF. In DNA form, the CDR3 reads TGTGCCAGCAGGCCACTAGCGTCAGCCTCGTCCTACGAGCAGTACTTC.